This T cell receptor beta chain was recorded in a study of T-cell memory formation after mild COVID-19. Overall study findings and caveats: CD4+ contracting clones lay mainly in CM and EM, CD8+ ones in EMRA.

About this clonotype itself: Its antigen is as yet unknown.

Germline CDR1 and CDR2: SGHDT and YYEEEE. V shed 4 bases and J shed 7 bases, with 11 bases lying between them. The CDR3 is 12 residues long. TCRdb processed the 5' RACE reads anew with MiXCR; each CDR3 protein has one entry. The data contain about 110,000 distinct CDR3 sequences, roughly an eighth of them singletons. The rearrangement joins TRBV5-6 to TRBJ2-5; D ambiguous. The origin of this receptor is an adult woman who had mild COVID-19 (a few samples of this study predate the infection). Cell type and time point are not known. The sequencing sample was made of PBMCs or a T cell subset sorted from them (not recorded which). The CDR3 protein is CASSPAGVTQYF. The DNA for the CDR3 is TGTGCCAGCAGCCCGGCCGGTGTGACCCAGTACTTC.